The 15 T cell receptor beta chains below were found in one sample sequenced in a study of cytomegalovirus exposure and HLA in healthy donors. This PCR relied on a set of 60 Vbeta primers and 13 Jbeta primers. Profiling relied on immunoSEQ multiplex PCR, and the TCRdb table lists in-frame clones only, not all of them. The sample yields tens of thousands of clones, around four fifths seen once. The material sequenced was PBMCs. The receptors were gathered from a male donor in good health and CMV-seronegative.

CDR3 nucleotides: TGTGCCAGCAGTTTCCGGGGGACAGAGACCTACGAGCAGTACTTC. Residues: CASSFRGTETYEQYF. This chain connects TRBV27 to TRBJ2-7; a possible D gene is TRBD1 (7 bases). Between the trimmed V and J ends, which lost 3 bases and 2 bases, there was a span of 14 bases. This CDR3 has 15 amino acids. Germline V lookup: CDR1 MNHEY, CDR2 SMNVEV (reference sequence).

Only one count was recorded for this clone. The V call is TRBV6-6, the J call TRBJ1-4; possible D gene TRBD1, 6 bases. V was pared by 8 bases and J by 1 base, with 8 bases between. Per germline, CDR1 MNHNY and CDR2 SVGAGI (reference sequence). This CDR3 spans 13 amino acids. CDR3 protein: CASQGITNEKLFF. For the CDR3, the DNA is TGTGCCAGCCAGGGGATAACTAATGAAAAACTGTTTTTT.

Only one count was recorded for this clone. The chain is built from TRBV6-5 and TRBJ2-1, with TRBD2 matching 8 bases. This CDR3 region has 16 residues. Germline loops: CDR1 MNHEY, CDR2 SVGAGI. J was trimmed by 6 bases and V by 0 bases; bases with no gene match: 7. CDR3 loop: CASSYSGTGGANEQFF. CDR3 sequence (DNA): TGTGCCAGCAGTTACTCGGGGACGGGAGGGGCCAATGAGCAGTTCTTC.

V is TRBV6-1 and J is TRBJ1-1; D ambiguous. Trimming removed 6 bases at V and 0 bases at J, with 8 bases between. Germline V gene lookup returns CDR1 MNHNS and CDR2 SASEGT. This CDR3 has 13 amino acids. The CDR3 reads CASRGVLNTEAFF. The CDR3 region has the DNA TGTGCCAGCAGGGGAGTCTTGAACACTGAAGCTTTCTTT.

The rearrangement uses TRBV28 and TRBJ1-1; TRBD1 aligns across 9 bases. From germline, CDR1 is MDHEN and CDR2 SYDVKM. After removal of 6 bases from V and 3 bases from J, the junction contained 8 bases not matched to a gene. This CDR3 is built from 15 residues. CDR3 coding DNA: TGTGCCAGCAGCAAACAGGGGGCGGGGGACACTGAAGCTTTCTTT. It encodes CASSKQGAGDTEAFF.

The CDR3 DNA is TGTGCCAGTAGTATAAATTCGGGCAGGGGCGCTGAAGCTTTCTTT. As protein: CASSINSGRGAEAFF. This chain uses TRBV19 with TRBJ1-1; D is perhaps TRBD1 (6 bases). The germline V gene has CDR1 LNHDA and CDR2 SQIVND (reference sequence). V gave up 2 bases and J gave up 6 bases, with 16 bases separating them. The CDR3 is 15 amino acids.

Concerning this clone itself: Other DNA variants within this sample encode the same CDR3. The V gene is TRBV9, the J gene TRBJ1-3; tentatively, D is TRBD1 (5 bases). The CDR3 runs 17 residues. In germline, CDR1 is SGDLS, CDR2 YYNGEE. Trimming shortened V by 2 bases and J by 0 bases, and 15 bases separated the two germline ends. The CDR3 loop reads CASSVGHAGLSGNTIYF. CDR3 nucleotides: TGTGCCAGCAGCGTGGGGCACGCAGGCCTCTCTGGAAACACCATATATTTT.

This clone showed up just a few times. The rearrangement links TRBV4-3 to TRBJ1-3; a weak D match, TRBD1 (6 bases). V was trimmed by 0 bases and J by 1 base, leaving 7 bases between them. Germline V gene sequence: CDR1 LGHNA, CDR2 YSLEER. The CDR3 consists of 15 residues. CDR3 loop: CASSQDTGSGNTIYF. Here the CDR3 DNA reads TGCGCCAGCAGCCAAGATACAGGGTCTGGAAACACCATATATTTT.

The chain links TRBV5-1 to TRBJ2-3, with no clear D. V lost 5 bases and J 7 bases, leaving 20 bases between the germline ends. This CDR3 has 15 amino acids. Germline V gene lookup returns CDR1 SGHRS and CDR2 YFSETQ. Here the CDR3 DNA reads TGCGCCAGCAGGTACACCGGGTCCCTAGAAAATACGCAGTATTTT. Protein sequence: CASRYTGSLENTQYF.

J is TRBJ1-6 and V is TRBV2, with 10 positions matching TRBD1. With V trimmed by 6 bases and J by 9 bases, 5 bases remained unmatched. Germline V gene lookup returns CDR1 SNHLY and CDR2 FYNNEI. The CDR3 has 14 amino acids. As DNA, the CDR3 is TGTGCCAGCAGGAGGGACAGGGGAAGTTCACCCCTCCACTTT. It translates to CASRRDRGSSPLHF.

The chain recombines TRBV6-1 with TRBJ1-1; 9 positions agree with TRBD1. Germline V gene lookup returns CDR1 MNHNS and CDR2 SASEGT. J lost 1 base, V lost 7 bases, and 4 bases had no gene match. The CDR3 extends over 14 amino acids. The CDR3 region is CASTPDRGNTEAFF. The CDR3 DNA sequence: TGTGCCAGCACCCCGGACAGGGGGAACACTGAAGCTTTCTTT.

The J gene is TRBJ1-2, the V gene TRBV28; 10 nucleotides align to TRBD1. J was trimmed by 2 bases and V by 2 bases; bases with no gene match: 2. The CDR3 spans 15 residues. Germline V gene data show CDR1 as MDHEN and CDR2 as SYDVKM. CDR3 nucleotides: TGTGCCAGCAGTTTAGAGGGACAGGGGAACTATGGCTACACCTTC. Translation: CASSLEGQGNYGYTF.

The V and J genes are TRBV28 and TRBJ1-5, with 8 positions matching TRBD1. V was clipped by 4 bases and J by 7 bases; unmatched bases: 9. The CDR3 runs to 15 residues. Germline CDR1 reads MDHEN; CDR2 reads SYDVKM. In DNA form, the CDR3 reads TGTGCCAGCAGTTCCCCGGCAGGGGGCTTACAGCCCCAGCATTTT. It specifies CASSSPAGGLQPQHF.

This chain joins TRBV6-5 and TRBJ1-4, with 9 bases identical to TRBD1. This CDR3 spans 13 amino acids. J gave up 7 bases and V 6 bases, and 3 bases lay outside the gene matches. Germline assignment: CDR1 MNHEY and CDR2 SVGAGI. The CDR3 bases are TGTGCCAGCAGAGAGACAGGGGGTGAAAAACTGTTTTTT. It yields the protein CASRETGGEKLFF.

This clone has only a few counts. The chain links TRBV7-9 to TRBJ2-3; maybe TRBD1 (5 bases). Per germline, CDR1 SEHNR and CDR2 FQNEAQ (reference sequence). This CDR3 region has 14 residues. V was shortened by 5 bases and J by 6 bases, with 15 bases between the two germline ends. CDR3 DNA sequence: TGTGCCAGCAGCGGAAGATCAGGGTACGATACGCAGTATTTT. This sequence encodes CASSGRSGYDTQYF. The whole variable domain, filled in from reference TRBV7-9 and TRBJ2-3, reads DTGVSQNPRHKITKRGQNVTFRCDPISEHNRLYWYRQTLGQGPEFLTYFQNEAQLEKSRLLSDRFSAERPKGSFSTLEIQRTEQGDSAMYLCASSGRSGYDTQYFGPGTRLTVL.